These 16 T cell receptor beta chains share one sample of origin, sequenced in a study of blood T cell repertoires in COVID-19. The assay was immunoSEQ multiplex PCR, and TCRdb's table has in-frame clones only and misses some. The sample yields 100,000 to 150,000 clones, about four fifths seen once. The specimen was peripheral blood. These receptors originate from a man aged 25-40 years with COVID-19, enrolled during active disease.

The chain carries TRBV6-6 and TRBJ2-5; tentatively, D is TRBD1 (5 bases). This CDR3 spans 14 amino acids. Germline CDR1 reads MNHNY; CDR2 reads SVGAGI (reference sequence). Trimming removed 8 bases from V and 2 bases from J, with 15 bases in between. CDR3: CASFRVKGQETQYF. CDR3 nucleotide sequence: TGTGCCAGCTTTCGAGTCAAGGGGCAAGAGACCCAGTACTTC.

Concerning this clone: This sample includes further DNA sequences coding for the same CDR3. This chain links TRBV19 with TRBJ2-1; D remains unclear. V was cut by 1 base and J by 5 bases, with 6 bases left in between. Germline assignment: CDR1 LNHDA and CDR2 SQIVND (reference sequence). The CDR3 is made up of 13 amino acids. CDR3 nucleotide sequence: TGTGCCAGTAGTATAGCACAGAACAATGAGCAGTTCTTC. Its translation is CASSIAQNNEQFF.

This rearrangement joins TRBV30 to TRBJ1-4; 9 nucleotides align to TRBD1. This CDR3 is built from 15 residues. Germline lookup yields CDR1 GTSNPN and CDR2 SVGIG (reference sequence). V trimming: 2 bases; J trimming: 11 bases; junction bases outside the gene matches: 12. DNA of the CDR3: TGTGCCTGGAGTACGGGCTCGGGACAGGGCCCCAAACTGTTTTTT. Its translation: CAWSTGSGQGPKLFF. The whole variable domain, filled in from reference TRBV30 and TRBJ1-4, reads SQTIHQWPATLVQPVGSPLSLECTVEGTSNPNLYWYRQAAGRGLQLLFYSVGIGQISSEVPQNLSASRPQDRQFILSSKKLLLSDSGFYLCAWSTGSGQGPKLFFGSGTQLSVL.

The gene calls are TRBV10-1 and TRBJ2-7; TRBD1 matches 12 bases. V lost 5 bases, J lost 4 bases, and 6 bases stayed unmatched. Germline values: CDR1 WNHNN, CDR2 SYGVQD (reference sequence). This CDR3 is built from 15 residues. CDR3 nucleotides: TGCGCCAGCAGTCCGGGACAGGGGGCCCAGTACGAGCAGTACTTC. It codes for CASSPGQGAQYEQYF.

V gene TRBV11-3 combines with J gene TRBJ2-4; D not resolved. From germline, CDR1 is SGHNT and CDR2 YENEEA. CDR3 length equals 15 residues. Trimming stripped 4 bases from V and 0 bases from J, with 10 bases between. CDR3 loop: CASSSNKLAKNIQYF. The DNA for the CDR3 is TGTGCCAGCAGCTCCAACAAATTAGCCAAAAACATTCAGTACTTC. Complete variable domain (other parts from reference TRBV11-3 and TRBJ2-4): EAGVVQSPRYKIIEKKQPVAFWCNPISGHNTLYWYLQNLGQGPELLIRYENEEAVDDSQLPKDRFSAERLKGVDSTLKIQPAELGDSAVYLCASSSNKLAKNIQYFGAGTRLSVL.

The V and J genes are TRBV6-2 or TRBV6-3 and TRBJ2-4; 8 nucleotides align to TRBD1. CDR1 and CDR2 (germline): MNHEY, SVGEGT. The CDR3 extends over 17 amino acids. Trimming cost V 2 bases and J 6 bases; bases outside gene matches: 12. CDR3 nucleotides: TGTGCCAGCAGTTACCCAACAGGGGGGTCAAGCACAAACATTCAGTACTTC. Residues: CASSYPTGGSSTNIQYF.

The rearrangement joins TRBV19 to TRBJ2-6; D possibly corresponds to TRBD1 (5 bases). The CDR3 sequence is 17 residues long. The germline V and J ends were trimmed by 4 bases and 0 bases, with 13 bases remaining between them. From germline, CDR1 is LNHDA and CDR2 SQIVND (reference sequence). CDR3 region: CASSKTTVASGANVLTF. In DNA, the CDR3 is TGTGCCAGTAGTAAGACGACAGTCGCCTCTGGGGCCAACGTCCTGACTTTC.

The chain carries TRBV11-2 and TRBJ2-3; perhaps TRBD1 as D (5 bases). Germline V gene data show CDR1 as SGHAT and CDR2 as FQNNGV. V was trimmed by 4 bases and J by 6 bases, leaving 20 bases between them. The CDR3 is 16 residues long. CDR3 residues: CASSWGLYRATDTQYF. CDR3 bases: TGTGCCAGCAGCTGGGGCCTATATCGGGCAACGGATACGCAGTATTTT.

The chain is built from TRBV12-5 and TRBJ2-1; 8 bases fit TRBD2. The CDR3 loop spans 17 amino acids. From germline, CDR1 is LGHNT and CDR2 FRNRAP. Trimming at V came to 6 bases and at J to 6 bases, leaving 16 bases not matched to a gene. This CDR3 reads CASGPELAGGSGNEQFF. The CDR3 DNA follows: TGTGCTAGTGGCCCCGAGCTAGCGGGCGGAAGCGGCAATGAGCAGTTCTTC. The variable domain in full, with the rest retrieved from reference TRBV12-5 and TRBJ2-1, is DARVTQTPRHKVTEMGQEVTMRCQPILGHNTVFWYRQTMMQGLELLAYFRNRAPLDDSGMPKDRFSAEMPDATLATLKIQPSEPRDSAVYFCASGPELAGGSGNEQFFGPGTRLTVL.

CDR3 region: CASSLARAGYYNEQFF. The CDR3 region has the DNA TGTGCCAGCAGCTTAGCGAGAGCAGGCTACTACAATGAGCAGTTCTTC. V gene TRBV7-2 combines with J gene TRBJ2-1; D remains ambiguous. The CDR3 length is 16 residues. V was pared by 0 bases and J by 3 bases, with 12 bases between. CDR1 and CDR2 (germline): SGHTA, FQGNSA.

V and J are TRBV27 and TRBJ1-1; TRBD1 is a possible D gene (6 bases). This CDR3 comprises 15 residues. V dropped 2 bases and J dropped 1 base, with 11 bases sitting between them. Germline CDR1 reads MNHEY; CDR2 reads SMNVEV (reference sequence). CDR3 nucleotide sequence: TGTGCCAGCAGTTTAAAGGGACACCCGAACACTGAAGCTTTCTTT. It codes for CASSLKGHPNTEAFF.

This sequence joins TRBV5-1 and TRBJ2-7; TRBD2 aligns across 12 bases. The CDR3 totals 15 residues. Trimming took 2 bases from V and 2 from J; bases not matched to a gene: 2. Germline V lookup: CDR1 SGHRS, CDR2 YFSETQ. The CDR3 loop reads CASSFGLAGTYEQYF. In DNA form, the CDR3 reads TGCGCCAGCAGCTTCGGACTAGCGGGGACCTACGAGCAGTACTTC.

The chain has TRBV12-5 and TRBJ1-6; a weak D match, TRBD1 (5 bases). The germline V gene encodes CDR1 LGHNT and CDR2 FRNRAP. Between the trimmed V and J ends, which lost 5 bases and 7 bases, there was a span of 15 bases. This CDR3 is built from 15 residues. The CDR3 sequence is CASGLPGERNSPLHF. The CDR3, as DNA: TGTGCTAGTGGTCTACCGGGGGAGAGAAATTCACCCCTCCACTTT.

A single count supports this clone. The genes are TRBV6-5 and TRBJ1-2; possibly TRBD1 for D (6 bases). The V gene lost 7 bases and the J gene lost 3 bases, with 12 bases spanning the gap. The germline CDR1 and CDR2 sequences are MNHEY and SVGAGI. This CDR3 contains 13 residues. This CDR3 reads CASNQDSYYGYTF. The CDR3 DNA follows: TGTGCCAGCAATCAGGACAGCTACTATGGCTACACCTTC.

The V gene is TRBV19, the J gene TRBJ2-1; a possible D gene is TRBD2 (5 bases). The germline gives CDR1 LNHDA, CDR2 SQIVND (reference sequence). V lost 5 bases, J lost 0 bases, and 14 bases lay in between. There are 16 residues in the CDR3. The CDR3 bases are TGTGCCAGTAGTCGGGGAGCGATCATCTCCTACAATGAGCAGTTCTTC. This gives the protein CASSRGAIISYNEQFF.

This clone was observed a single time. The chain combines TRBV6-2 or TRBV6-3 with TRBJ2-7, with 9 positions matching TRBD2. The CDR3 has 17 residues. CDR1 is MNHEY and CDR2 is SVGEGT in the germline V gene. Unmatched junction bases numbered 13, after V lost 5 bases and J lost 2 bases. The CDR3, as DNA: TGTGCCAGCAGTCGCCCCCATGGAGCGGGAGGAACCTACGAGCAGTACTTC. Amino acids: CASSRPHGAGGTYEQYF.